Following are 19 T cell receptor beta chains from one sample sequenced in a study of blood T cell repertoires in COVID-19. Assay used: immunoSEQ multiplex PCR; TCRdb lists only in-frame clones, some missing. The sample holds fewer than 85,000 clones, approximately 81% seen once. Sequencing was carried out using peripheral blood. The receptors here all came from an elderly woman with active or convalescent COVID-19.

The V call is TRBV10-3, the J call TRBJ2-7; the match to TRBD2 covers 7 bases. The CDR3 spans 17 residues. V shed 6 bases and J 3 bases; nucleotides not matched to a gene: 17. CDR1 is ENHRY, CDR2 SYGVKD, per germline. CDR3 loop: CAIRAKSLAENLYEQYF. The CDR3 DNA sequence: TGTGCCATCAGGGCCAAAAGTCTAGCGGAAAACCTCTACGAGCAGTACTTC.

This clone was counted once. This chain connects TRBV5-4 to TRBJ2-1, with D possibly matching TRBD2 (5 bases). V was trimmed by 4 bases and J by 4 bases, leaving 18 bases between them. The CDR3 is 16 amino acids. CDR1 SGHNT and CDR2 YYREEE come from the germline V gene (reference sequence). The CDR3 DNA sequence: TGTGCCAGCAGCCTCCCCTTGGGCGGGTCGTACAATGAGCAGTTCTTC. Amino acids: CASSLPLGGSYNEQFF.

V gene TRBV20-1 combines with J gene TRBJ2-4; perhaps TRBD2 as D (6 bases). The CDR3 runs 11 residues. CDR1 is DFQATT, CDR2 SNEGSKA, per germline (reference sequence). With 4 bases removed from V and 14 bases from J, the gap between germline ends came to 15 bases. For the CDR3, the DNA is TGCAGTGCTATAAGAGGGGACTCGGAGTACTTC. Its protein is CSAIRGDSEYF.

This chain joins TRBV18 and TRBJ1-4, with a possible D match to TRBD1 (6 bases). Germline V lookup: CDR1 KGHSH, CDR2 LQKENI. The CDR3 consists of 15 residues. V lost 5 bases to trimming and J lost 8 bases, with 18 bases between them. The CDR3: CASSSTGSSREKLFF. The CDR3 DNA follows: TGTGCCAGCTCATCAACAGGGTCGAGTAGGGAAAAACTGTTTTTT.

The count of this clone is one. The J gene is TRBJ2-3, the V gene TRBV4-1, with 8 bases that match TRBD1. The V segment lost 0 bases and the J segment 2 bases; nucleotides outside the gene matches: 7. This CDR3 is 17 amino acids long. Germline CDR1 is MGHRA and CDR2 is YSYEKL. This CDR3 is CASSQENRGSNTDTQYF. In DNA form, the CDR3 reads TGCGCCAGCAGCCAAGAAAACAGGGGGTCTAACACAGATACGCAGTATTTT.

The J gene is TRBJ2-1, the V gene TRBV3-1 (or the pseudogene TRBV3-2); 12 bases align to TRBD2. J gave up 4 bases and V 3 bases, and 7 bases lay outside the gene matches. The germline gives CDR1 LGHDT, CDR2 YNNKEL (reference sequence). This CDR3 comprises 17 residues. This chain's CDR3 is CASSQGLTSGSYNEQFF. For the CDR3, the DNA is TGTGCCAGCAGCCAGGGCCTGACTAGCGGGAGTTACAATGAGCAGTTCTTC.

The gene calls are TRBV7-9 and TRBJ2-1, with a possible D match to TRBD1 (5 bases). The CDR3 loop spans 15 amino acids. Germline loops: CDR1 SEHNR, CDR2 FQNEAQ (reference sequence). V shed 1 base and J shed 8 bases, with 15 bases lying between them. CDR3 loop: CASSLGGVDTHEQFF. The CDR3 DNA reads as TGTGCCAGCAGCTTAGGTGGAGTGGACACCCATGAGCAGTTCTTC.

CDR3 region: CASSFSPGQQETQYF. As DNA, the CDR3 is TGTGCCAGCAGCTTTTCTCCGGGACAACAAGAGACCCAGTACTTC. The J gene is TRBJ2-5, the V gene TRBV7-2; a weak D match, TRBD1 (6 bases). Germline CDR1 is SGHTA and CDR2 is FQGNSA. The V end was cut by 3 bases, the J end by 2 bases, with 13 bases between. The CDR3 runs 15 residues.

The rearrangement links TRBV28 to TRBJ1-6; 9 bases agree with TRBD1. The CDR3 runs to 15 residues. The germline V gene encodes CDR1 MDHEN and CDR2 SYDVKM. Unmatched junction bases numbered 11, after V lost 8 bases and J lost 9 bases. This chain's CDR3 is CASGRPDRGVSPLHF. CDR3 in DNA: TGTGCCAGCGGACGCCCGGACAGGGGCGTTTCACCCCTCCACTTT. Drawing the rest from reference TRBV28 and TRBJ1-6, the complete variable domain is DVKVTQSSRYLVKRTGEKVFLECVQDMDHENMFWYRQDPGLGLRLIYFSYDVKMKEKGDIPEGYSVSREKKERFSLILESASTNQTSMYLCASGRPDRGVSPLHFGNGTRLTVT.

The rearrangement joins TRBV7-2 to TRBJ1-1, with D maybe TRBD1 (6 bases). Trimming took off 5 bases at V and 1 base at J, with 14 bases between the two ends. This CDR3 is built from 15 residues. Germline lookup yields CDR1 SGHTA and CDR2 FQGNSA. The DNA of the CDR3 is TGTGCCAGCAGCATACAGGGTAGGACGAACACTGAAGCTTTCTTT. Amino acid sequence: CASSIQGRTNTEAFF.

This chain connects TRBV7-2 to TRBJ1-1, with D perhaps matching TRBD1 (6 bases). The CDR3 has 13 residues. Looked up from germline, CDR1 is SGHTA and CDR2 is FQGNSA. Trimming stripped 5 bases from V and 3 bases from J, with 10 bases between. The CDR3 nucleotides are TGTGCCAGCAGCCAAGGACAGCACACTGAAGCTTTCTTT. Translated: CASSQGQHTEAFF.

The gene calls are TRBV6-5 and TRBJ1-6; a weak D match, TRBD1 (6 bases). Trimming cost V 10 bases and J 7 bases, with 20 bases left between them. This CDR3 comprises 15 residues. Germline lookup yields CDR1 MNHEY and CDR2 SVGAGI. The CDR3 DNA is TGTGCCATCCGACCCCCCGGACAGCTGAATTCACCCCTCCACTTT. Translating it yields CAIRPPGQLNSPLHF.

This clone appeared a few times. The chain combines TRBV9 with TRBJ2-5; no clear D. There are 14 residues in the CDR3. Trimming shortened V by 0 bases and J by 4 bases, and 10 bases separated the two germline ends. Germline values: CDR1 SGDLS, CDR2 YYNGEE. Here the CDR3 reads CASSVAQSAETQYF. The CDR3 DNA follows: TGTGCCAGCAGCGTAGCTCAAAGCGCAGAGACCCAGTACTTC.

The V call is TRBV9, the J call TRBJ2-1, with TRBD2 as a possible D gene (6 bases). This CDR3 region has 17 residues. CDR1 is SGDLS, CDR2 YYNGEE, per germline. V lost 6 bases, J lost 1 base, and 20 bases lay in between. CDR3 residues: CASTKTSSPLSYNEQFF. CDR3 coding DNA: TGTGCCAGCACCAAGACTAGTTCGCCGCTTTCCTACAATGAGCAGTTCTTC.

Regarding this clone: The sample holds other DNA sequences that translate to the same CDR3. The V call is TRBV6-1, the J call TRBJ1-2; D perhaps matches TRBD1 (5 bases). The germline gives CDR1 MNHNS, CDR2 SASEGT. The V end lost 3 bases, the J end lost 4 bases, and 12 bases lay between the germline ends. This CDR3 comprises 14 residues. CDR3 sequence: CASSEGTGLYGYTF. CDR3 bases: TGTGCCAGCAGTGAGGGTACAGGCCTCTATGGCTACACCTTC.

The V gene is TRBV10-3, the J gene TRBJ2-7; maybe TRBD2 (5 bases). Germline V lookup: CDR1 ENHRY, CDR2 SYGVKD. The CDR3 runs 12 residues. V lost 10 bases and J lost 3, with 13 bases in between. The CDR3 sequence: CASSYGNYEQYF. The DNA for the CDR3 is TGTGCCAGTAGTTACGGGAACTACGAGCAGTACTTC.

CDR3 loop: CASSARDRGPSRGNTIYF. The CDR3, as DNA: TGTGCCAGCAGCGCGCGGGACAGGGGTCCTTCCAGAGGAAACACCATATATTTT. The chain uses TRBV11-3 and TRBJ1-3; 10 bases line up with TRBD1. The CDR3 spans 18 residues. Germline CDR1 SGHNT, CDR2 YENEEA. V was pared by 5 bases and J by 4 bases, with 14 bases of the junction left unmatched.

CDR3 sequence: CASKASGGQNTGELFF. CDR3 coding DNA: TGTGCCAGCAAGGCTAGCGGGGGCCAGAACACCGGGGAGCTGTTTTTT. This chain links TRBV2 with TRBJ2-2; 10 bases fit TRBD2. V lost 7 bases and J lost 1; bases outside the gene matches: 6. This CDR3 has 16 amino acids. Germline V gene data show CDR1 as SNHLY and CDR2 as FYNNEI.

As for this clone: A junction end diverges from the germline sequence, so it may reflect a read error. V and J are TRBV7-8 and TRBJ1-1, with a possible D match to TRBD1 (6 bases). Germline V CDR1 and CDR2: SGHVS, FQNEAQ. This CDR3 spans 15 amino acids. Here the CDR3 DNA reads TGTGCCAGCAGCTTAGATGTTGGTGCCAGGGGCGCGCCGTTGTTT. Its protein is CASSLDVGARGAPLF.